The clone carrying this T cell receptor beta chain was detected only a few times. These data originate in a study of T-cell reconstitution after alpha-beta-depleted transplantation in children. The CDR3 runs to 13 residues. The germline CDR1 and CDR2 sequences are SEHNR and FQNEAQ (reference sequence). Trimming removed 1 base from V and 7 bases from J, with 7 bases in between. Unique molecular identifiers were incorporated into the prepared TCRbeta library. TCRdb ran MiXCR on the PCR reads and lists one entry per CDR3 protein. The sample yields about 400,000 distinct CDR3 sequences, 10% to 15% seen once.

This sequence joins TRBV7-9 and TRBJ1-4; D unresolved. The sequencing here drew on PBMCs, taken from the stem cell graft. The source of this sequence is a human donor who donated a stem cell graft to a child with Fanconi anemia. CDR3 in amino acids: CASSLGYGEKLFF. DNA of the CDR3: TGTGCCAGCAGCTTAGGATACGGTGAAAAACTGTTTTTT.